This T cell receptor beta chain was captured in a study of blood T cell repertoires in COVID-19. At the level of the study: Recovered participants had two consecutive negative NP/OP PCR tests, healthcare professional clearance, or symptom resolution.

Germline V gives CDR1 SGDLS, CDR2 YYNGEE. This CDR3 is 16 amino acids long. V lost 4 bases to trimming and J lost 5 bases; unmatched junction nucleotides: 10. Sequencing used immunoSEQ multiplex PCR; TCRdb keeps in-frame clones, though not all of them. The sample includes around 140,000 clones, around 82% of them seen just once. The receptor was isolated from a man aged 45-65 years in a cohort exposed to, infected with or recovered from COVID-19 (not recorded which). The sequencing sample was made of PBMCs or T cells enriched from blood (not recorded which). This sequence joins TRBV9 and TRBJ1-5; 9 nucleotides align to TRBD1. CDR3 sequence reads: CASSPGQGLLHQPQHF. The CDR3 DNA reads as TGTGCCAGCAGCCCAGGACAGGGGCTTTTACATCAGCCCCAGCATTTT.